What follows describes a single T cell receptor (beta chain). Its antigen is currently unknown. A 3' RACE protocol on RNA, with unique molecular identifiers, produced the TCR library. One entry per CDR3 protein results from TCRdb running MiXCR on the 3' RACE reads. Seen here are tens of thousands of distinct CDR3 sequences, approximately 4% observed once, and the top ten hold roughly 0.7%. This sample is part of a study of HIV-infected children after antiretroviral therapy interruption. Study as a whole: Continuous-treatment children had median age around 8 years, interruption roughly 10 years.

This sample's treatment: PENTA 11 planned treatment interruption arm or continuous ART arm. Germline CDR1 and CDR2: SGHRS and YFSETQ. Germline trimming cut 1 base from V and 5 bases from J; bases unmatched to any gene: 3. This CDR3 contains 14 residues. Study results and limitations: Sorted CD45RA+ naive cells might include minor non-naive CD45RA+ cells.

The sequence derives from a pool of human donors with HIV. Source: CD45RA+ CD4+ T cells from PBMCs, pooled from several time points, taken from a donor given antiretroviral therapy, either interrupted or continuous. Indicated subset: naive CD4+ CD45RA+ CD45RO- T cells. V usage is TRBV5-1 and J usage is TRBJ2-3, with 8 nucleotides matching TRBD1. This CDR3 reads CASSLPGGVDTQYF. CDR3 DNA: TGCGCCAGCAGCTTGCCAGGGGGCGTAGATACGCAGTATTTT. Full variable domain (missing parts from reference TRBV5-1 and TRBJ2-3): KAGVTQTPRYLIKTRGQQVTLSCSPISGHRSVSWYQQTPGQGLQFLFEYFSETQRNKGNFPGRFSGRQFSNSRSEMNVSTLELGDSALYLCASSLPGGVDTQYFGPGTRLTVL.